The present T cell receptor (beta chain) was sequenced within a study of blood T cell repertoires in COVID-19. About the research overall: The samples span acute and convalescent COVID-19 from the United States, Italy and Spain. Sources were T cells, B-cell-depleted T cells, or PBMCs; the material itself was cDNA or gDNA.

Germline V lookup: CDR1 MDHEN, CDR2 SYDVKM. With 5 bases removed from V and 8 bases from J, the gap between germline ends came to 18 bases. This CDR3 is built from 15 residues. As originally analysed: Nucleated cell number was recorded as an estimate derived from reference gene primer amplification. Produced via immunoSEQ multiplex PCR; TCRdb's table is partial and in-frame only. That table gives V, J and clone size, and the DNA gave D and trimming. The sample carries over 250,000 clones, 88% recorded once. Input material: peripheral blood. This clonotype was sampled from a man in his sixties who had recovered from COVID-19. The gene calls are TRBV28 and TRBJ1-4, with TRBD1 as a possible D gene (5 bases). The CDR3 here is CASSPPQGLNEKLFF. CDR3 bases: TGTGCCAGCAGTCCCCCGCAGGGTCTGAACGAAAAACTGTTTTTT.